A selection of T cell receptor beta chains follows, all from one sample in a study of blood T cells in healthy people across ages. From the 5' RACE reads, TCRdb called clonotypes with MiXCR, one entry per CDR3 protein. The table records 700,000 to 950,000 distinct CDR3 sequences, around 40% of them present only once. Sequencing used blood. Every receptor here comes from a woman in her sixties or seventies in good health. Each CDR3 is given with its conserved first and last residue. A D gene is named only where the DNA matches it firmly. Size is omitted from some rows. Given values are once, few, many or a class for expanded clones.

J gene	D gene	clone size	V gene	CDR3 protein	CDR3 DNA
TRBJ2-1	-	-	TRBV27	CASSPLSSYNGQCF	TGTGCCAGCAGTCCCCTGAGCTCCTACAATGGGCAGTGCTTC
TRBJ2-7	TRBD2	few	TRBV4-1	CASSQDVRRGASYEQYF	TGCGCCAGCAGCCAAGATGTTCGGCGGGGGGCCTCCTACGAGCAGTACTTC
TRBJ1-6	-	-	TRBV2	CASSSPHSPLHF	TGTGCCAGCAGTTCACCTCATTCGCCCCTCCACTTT
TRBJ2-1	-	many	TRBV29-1	CSASLAGNNEQFF	TGCAGCGCCTCGTTGGCGGGGAACAATGAGCAGTTCTTC
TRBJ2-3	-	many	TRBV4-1	CASSLEGQATDTQYF	TGCGCCAGCAGCCTCGAAGGGCAAGCCACAGATACGCAGTATTTT
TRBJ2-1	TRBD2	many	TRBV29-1	CSVETGLADHSYNEQFF	TGCAGCGTTGAGACTGGACTAGCGGACCACTCCTACAATGAGCAGTTCTTC
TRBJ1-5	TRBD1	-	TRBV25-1	CASSVTGDTQHF	TGTGCCAGCAGTGTAACAGGGGATACCCAGCATTTT
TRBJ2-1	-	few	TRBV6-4	CASRREEGPYNEQFF	TGTGCCAGCAGGAGGGAGGAGGGGCCTTACAATGAGCAGTTCTTC
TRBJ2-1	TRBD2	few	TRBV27	CASSRLAGGALANEQFF	TGTGCCAGCAGCCGACTAGCGGGGGGGGCCCTTGCGAATGAGCAGTTCTTC
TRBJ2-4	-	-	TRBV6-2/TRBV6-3	CASNQTPGTSNIQYF	TGTGCCAGCAACCAGACTCCCGGGACTTCAAACATTCAGTACTTC
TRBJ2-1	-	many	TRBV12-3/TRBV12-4	CASSLDGARYNEQFF	TGTGCCAGCAGTTTAGATGGGGCACGTTACAATGAGCAGTTCTTC